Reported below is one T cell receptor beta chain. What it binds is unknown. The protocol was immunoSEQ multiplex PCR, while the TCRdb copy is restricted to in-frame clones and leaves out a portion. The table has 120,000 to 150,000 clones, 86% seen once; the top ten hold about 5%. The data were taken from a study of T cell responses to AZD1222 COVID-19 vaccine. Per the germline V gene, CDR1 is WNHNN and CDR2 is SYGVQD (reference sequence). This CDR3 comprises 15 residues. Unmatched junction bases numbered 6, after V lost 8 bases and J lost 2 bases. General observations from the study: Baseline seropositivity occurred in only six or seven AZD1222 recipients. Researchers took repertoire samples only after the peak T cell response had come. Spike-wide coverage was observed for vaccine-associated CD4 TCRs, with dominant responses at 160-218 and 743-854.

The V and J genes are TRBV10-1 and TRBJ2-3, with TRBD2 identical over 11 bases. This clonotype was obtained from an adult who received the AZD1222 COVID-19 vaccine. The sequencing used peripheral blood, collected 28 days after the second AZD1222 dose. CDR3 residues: CASLTSGGLTDTQYF. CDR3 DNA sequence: TGCGCCAGCCTCACTAGCGGGGGCCTCACAGATACGCAGTATTTT.